A selection of T cell receptor beta chains follows, all from one sample in a study of Graves' ophthalmopathy and Graves' hyperthyroidism. TCRdb re-analysed the multiplex PCR reads in MiXCR, keeping a single row per CDR3 protein. This table has about 660,000 distinct CDR3 sequences, more than 40% appearing once. Sequenced input: peripheral blood. The source is an adult man with Graves' ophthalmopathy. CDR3s include the opening cysteine and the closing phenylalanine or tryptophan. A D gene is named only where the DNA matches it firmly. Only some rows state a clone size, as once, few, many or a class for expanded clones.

d_call j_call v_call clone_size cdr3_aa cdr3_nt
NA TRBJ1-1 TRBV29-1 many CSVRRTLNTEAFF TGCAGCGTCCGCCGGACGTTGAACACTGAAGCTTTCTTT
NA TRBJ1-2 TRBV5-1 many CASSFQDGANYGYTF TGCGCCAGCAGTTTTCAGGATGGGGCTAACTATGGCTACACCTTC
TRBD1 TRBJ1-1 TRBV19 NA CASRMTGGEAFF TGTGCCAGTAGAATGACAGGGGGCGAAGCTTTCTTT
NA TRBJ2-1 TRBV4-1 NA CASSQGSSAEQFF TGCGCCAGCAGCCAAGGTAGTTCGGCAGAGCAGTTCTTC
NA TRBJ2-5 TRBV11-2 NA CANSPRTITGETQYF TGTGCCAACAGCCCTAGGACTATAACTGGGGAGACCCAGTACTTC
NA TRBJ2-5 TRBV9 NA CASSPGGGIIETQYF TGTGCCAGCAGTCCGGGGGGCGGGATAATTGAGACCCAGTACTTC
TRBD1 TRBJ2-5 TRBV20-1 many CSAPTGLRETQYF TGCAGTGCCCCGACAGGGTTGAGGGAGACCCAGTACTTC
TRBD2 TRBJ2-3 TRBV3-1 NA CASSPTSGSTDTQYF TGTGCCAGCAGCCCGACTAGCGGTAGCACAGATACGCAGTATTTT
TRBD1 TRBJ2-7 TRBV6-5 many CASSSRGQGASYEQYF TGTGCCAGCAGTTCCCGCGGACAGGGGGCATCCTACGAGCAGTACTTC
NA TRBJ2-5 TRBV7-9 NA CASSYGRLQGTQYF TGTGCCAGCAGCTACGGACGACTCCAAGGGACCCAGTACTTC
TRBD1 TRBJ1-5 TRBV9 once CASSVCRGREEPQHF TGTGCCAGCAGCGTATGCAGGGGGCGGGAGGAGCCCCAGCATTTT
NA TRBJ1-1 TRBV25-1 NA CASSEGVGFF TGTGCCAGCAGTGAAGGGGTGGGTTTCTTT
NA TRBJ1-1 TRBV10-3 NA CAISEPSPGQNTEAFF TGTGCCATCAGTGAGCCATCACCGGGACAGAACACTGAAGCTTTCTTT
NA TRBJ1-2 TRBV19 many CASSLPTGYYGYTF TGTGCCAGTAGCCTCCCGACAGGCTACTATGGCTACACCTTC
NA TRBJ2-2 TRBV9 once CASVERDTSNTGELFF TGTGCCAGCGTTGAACGGGACACGTCGAACACCGGGGAGCTGTTTTTT
NA TRBJ1-2 TRBV7-2 many CASSPSTNYGYTF TGTGCCAGCAGCCCTAGTACTAACTATGGCTACACCTTC
NA TRBJ1-2 TRBV28 few CASRPARANYGYTF TGTGCCAGCAGGCCGGCGCGGGCTAACTATGGCTACACCTTC
TRBD1 TRBJ1-1 TRBV19 many CASSSRTGTEAFF TGTGCCAGTAGTAGCCGGACAGGAACTGAAGCTTTCTTT
TRBD1 TRBJ1-2 TRBV11-2 NA CARQGKYGYTF TGTGCCAGACAGGGGAAGTATGGCTACACCTTC
NA TRBJ1-4 TRBV9 few CASSPSSGNEKLFF TGTGCCAGCTCACCCTCCTCGGGGAATGAAAAACTGTTTTTT
TRBD1 TRBJ1-1 TRBV7-8 NA CASRGTGGNTEALF TGTGCCAGCAGGGGGACAGGGGGCAACACTGAAGCTCTCTTT
NA TRBJ2-2 TRBV10-3 NA CAGRPGYTGELFF TGTGCCGGCCGGCCAGGGTACACCGGGGAGCTGTTTTTT
TRBD1 TRBJ2-5 TRBV7-7 many CASSSDREETQYF TGTGCTAGCAGCTCGGACAGGGAAGAGACCCAGTACTTC
NA TRBJ2-5 TRBV7-9 once CASSPSGSSAGTQYF TGTGCCAGCAGCCCGTCCGGGAGTTCAGCAGGGACCCAGTACTTC
NA TRBJ1-1 TRBV12-3/TRBV12-4 NA CASSWDIGGTEAFF TGTGCCAGCAGTTGGGATATAGGGGGAACTGAAGCTTTCTTT
NA TRBJ2-6 TRBV9 NA CASSVGLPGANVLTF TGTGCCAGCAGCGTTGGACTCCCTGGGGCCAACGTCCTGACTTTC
NA TRBJ2-7 TRBV4-1 few CASSHTFSRETYEQYF TGCGCCAGCAGCCATACTTTTTCGAGGGAGACCTACGAGCAGTACTTC
NA TRBJ2-2 TRBV2 NA CASSELRQGELFF TGTGCCAGCAGTGAATTGCGGCAGGGGGAGCTGTTTTTT
NA TRBJ1-1 TRBV19 many CASSAVMNTEAFF TGTGCCAGTAGTGCCGTTATGAACACTGAAGCTTTCTTT
NA TRBJ2-1 TRBV7-3 few CASSLTLGNEQFF TGTGCCAGCAGCTTAACACTAGGGAATGAGCAGTTCTTC
TRBD2 TRBJ2-7 TRBV19 many CASSSGTSGTYEQYF TGTGCCAGTAGTAGCGGGACTAGCGGAACCTACGAGCAGTACTTC
NA TRBJ2-5 TRBV4-1 NA CASSQDRLAVTETQYF TGCGCCAGCAGCCAAGACCGGCTAGCAGTTACCGAGACCCAGTACTTC
NA TRBJ2-2 TRBV24-1 many CATSGLLGSAGELFF TGTGCCACCAGTGGCTTACTAGGGTCCGCCGGGGAGCTGTTTTTT
NA TRBJ1-6 TRBV2 NA CASVVAEMTENSPLHF TGTGCCAGCGTGGTAGCGGAGATGACAGAAAATTCACCCCTCCACTTT
TRBD1 TRBJ1-1 TRBV3-1 NA CASSQGTGGSLAFF TGTGCCAGCAGCCAAGGGACAGGGGGCTCTCTAGCTTTCTTT
NA TRBJ1-1 TRBV19 many CASSIVEGKAEAFF TGTGCCAGTAGTATAGTAGAGGGGAAGGCTGAAGCTTTCTTT
TRBD1 TRBJ1-5 TRBV12-3/TRBV12-4 many CASSLGDRADSNQPQHF TGTGCCAGCAGTTTGGGAGACAGGGCGGACAGCAATCAGCCCCAGCATTTT